Presented here are 2 T cell receptor beta chains from one specimen sequenced in a study of blood T cell repertoires in COVID-19. Using immunoSEQ multiplex PCR, the repertoire was profiled, and TCRdb retains in-frame clones only, with some absent. The profile shows roughly 230,000 clones, around 87% of them singletons. Sequencing input: peripheral blood. These receptors came from a woman aged 60-70 years with COVID-19, enrolled during active disease.

This clone has more than one count but fewer than ten. This chain uses TRBV18 with TRBJ2-3; D call uncertain. CDR1 and CDR2 from the germline V gene are KGHSH and LQKENI. V lost 1 base and J 0 bases, leaving 11 bases between the germline ends. This CDR3 has 16 amino acids. The CDR3 sequence is CASSPQHTTSTDTQYF. CDR3 bases: TGTGCCAGCTCACCACAACACACTACTAGCACAGATACGCAGTATTTT.

The chain joins TRBV3-1 (or the pseudogene TRBV3-2) to TRBJ1-1; D may be TRBD1 (6 bases). The CDR3 covers 16 residues. V lost 0 bases and J lost 1, with 12 bases in between. Germline V CDR1 and CDR2: LGHDT, YNNKEL (reference sequence). Here the CDR3 reads CASSQELARGNTEAFF. In DNA, the CDR3 is TGTGCCAGCAGCCAAGAGTTGGCCAGGGGGAACACTGAAGCTTTCTTT.